A selection of T cell receptor beta chains follows, all from one sample in a study of blood T cell repertoires in COVID-19. Measured with immunoSEQ multiplex PCR; TCRdb has only the in-frame clones, and not every one. The sample consists of around 40,000 clones, around 84% of them appearing once. What was sequenced was peripheral blood. These receptors were collected from a human donor in a cohort sampled during active COVID-19. The CDR3 runs from the conserved cysteine through the conserved F or W. A D gene is named only where the DNA matches it firmly. Expanded clones are given a class, and other clones once, few, many or no size at all.

clone size	V gene	D gene	J gene	CDR3 DNA	CDR3 protein
NA	TRBV6-4	TRBD1	TRBJ1-2	TGTGCCAGCAGAGGACAGGGGGACTATGGCTACACCTTC	CASRGQGDYGYTF
NA	TRBV7-8	NA	TRBJ2-1	TGTGCCAGCAGCTTAGGTCAGTCCCGAACAGGGCCCCGCTCCTACAATGAGCAGTTCTTC	CASSLGQSRTGPRSYNEQFF
NA	TRBV10-2	TRBD1	TRBJ1-2	TGCGCCAGCAGCGCCCGGGACAGGGGATGGGAGTATGGCTACACCTTC	CASSARDRGWEYGYTF
NA	TRBV6-5	TRBD1	TRBJ1-2	TGTGCCAGCACCCCCCGGGACAGGGAACGAGGCTACACCTTC	CASTPRDRERGYTF
few	TRBV19	TRBD1	TRBJ2-7	TGTGCCAGTAGTATCTCAGGACAGGGGGCCTACGAGCAGTACTTC	CASSISGQGAYEQYF
NA	TRBV11-2	TRBD1	TRBJ1-2	TGTGCCAGCAGCTTTACGGACAGGGGGTATGGCTACACCTTC	CASSFTDRGYGYTF
NA	TRBV5-1	NA	TRBJ1-1	TGCGCCAGCAGCGGCGTCAGGGGTCAGGGGACTGAAGCTTTCTTT	CASSGVRGQGTEAFF
NA	TRBV5-4	NA	TRBJ1-1	TGTGCCAGCAGAAAACAGGGAGCACCGCCGTCGGGGGAAGCTTTCTTT	CASRKQGAPPSGEAFF
NA	TRBV9	NA	TRBJ2-2	TGTGCCAGCAGCTTGGGGGCCGTCACCGGGGAGCTGTTTTTT	CASSLGAVTGELFF
NA	TRBV10-1	NA	TRBJ2-7	TGCGCCAGCAGTGATTGGAGACAGGGAGGCCTACTTGGAGAGCAGTACTTC	CASSDWRQGGLLGEQYF
NA	TRBV2	TRBD1	TRBJ1-5	TGTGCCAGCGGACAGGGGGGAAATCAGCCCCAGCATTTT	CASGQGGNQPQHF
NA	TRBV7-8	TRBD1	TRBJ2-1	TGTGCCAGCAGCGACAGGGTGGAGCAGTTCTTC	CASSDRVEQFF
once	TRBV5-1	NA	TRBJ1-1	TGCGCCAGCAGCCTAAGGGCAGGGATGAACACTGAAGCTTTCTTT	CASSLRAGMNTEAFF
NA	TRBV19	NA	TRBJ2-2	TGTGCCAGCCCGGGACAATCGAACACCGGGGAGCTGTTTTTT	CASPGQSNTGELFF
NA	TRBV5-1	NA	TRBJ2-3	TGCGCCAGCAGCCCAGGGCAGGGGGGTACCGGCACAGATACGCAGTATTTT	CASSPGQGGTGTDTQYF
NA	TRBV6-5	NA	TRBJ2-7	TGTGCCAGCAGTCCCCGACAGGCCTCAGTCTACGAGCAGTACTTC	CASSPRQASVYEQYF
NA	TRBV18	TRBD1	TRBJ1-3	TGTGCCAGCTCACCGTGGGACAGGCACTCTGGAAACACCATATATTTT	CASSPWDRHSGNTIYF
NA	TRBV6-5	TRBD2	TRBJ2-7	TGTGCCAGCAGCGCGGGGGGGGGTTACGAGCAGTACTTC	CASSAGGGYEQYF
NA	TRBV6-1	TRBD2	TRBJ2-7	TGTGCCAGCAGTGAAATGTTAGCGGGGGGGACCTACGAGCAGTACTTC	CASSEMLAGGTYEQYF
NA	TRBV23-1	NA	TRBJ2-5	TGCGCCAGCAGTCAATCGGACCTCAGGGGTGAAGAGACCCAGTACTTC	CASSQSDLRGEETQYF
once	TRBV11-2	NA	TRBJ2-7	TGTGCCCGCAGCTCGCTCCGGGGTAGGGGGGGGGAGCAGTACTTC	CARSSLRGRGGEQYF
NA	TRBV29-1	NA	TRBJ1-2	TGCAGCGTTGAAGAGAGGAGTAATGGCTACACCTTC	CSVEERSNGYTF
NA	TRBV5-1	NA	TRBJ1-1	TGCGCCAGCAGCTTGGCCGAGGGAACGAACACTGAAGCTTTCTTT	CASSLAEGTNTEAFF